These 20 T cell receptor beta chains share one sample of origin, sequenced in a study of a mutant IDH1 vaccine in newly diagnosed glioma. This sample's time point: baseline, week 1 (first vaccination visit). Specified treatment: pre-vaccination baseline after standard-of-care therapy. Using immunoSEQ multiplex PCR, the repertoire was profiled, and TCRdb retains in-frame clones only, with some absent. The sample carries 50,000 to 65,000 clones, about 80% recorded once. The sample here was PBMCs, taken from a glioma patient treated with radiotherapy, temozolomide or both. Receptors were obtained from a woman aged 40 to 50 with glioma.

This clone was observed a few times. The rearrangement links TRBV2 to TRBJ1-1; D is ambiguous. The CDR3 length is 12 residues. Germline V gene sequence: CDR1 SNHLY, CDR2 FYNNEI. The ends were cut back, 9 bases at V and 3 bases at J, with 11 bases in the middle. The DNA for the CDR3 is TGTGCCAGTGAACCCGGAGACACTGAAGCTTTCTTT. Protein: CASEPGDTEAFF.

The chain carries TRBV9 and TRBJ1-4, with D perhaps TRBD1 (6 bases). Germline CDR1 reads SGDLS; CDR2 reads YYNGEE. This CDR3 comprises 16 residues. Trimming removed 3 bases from V and 8 bases from J, with 20 bases in between. For the CDR3, the DNA is TGTGCCAGCAGCGGCTTCGCACGGGGGCGAGGAGAAAAACTGTTTTTT. Translating it yields CASSGFARGRGEKLFF. The full variable domain, rest sourced from reference TRBV9 and TRBJ1-4, is DSGVTQTPKHLITATGQRVTLRCSPRSGDLSVYWYQQSLDQGLQFLIQYYNGEERAKGNILERFSAQQFPDLHSELNLSSLELGDSALYFCASSGFARGRGEKLFFGSGTQLSVL.

V and J are TRBV2 and TRBJ1-5, with D maybe TRBD1 (5 bases). The ends were cut back, 4 bases at V and 7 bases at J, with 11 bases in the middle. The CDR3 contains 13 residues. From germline, CDR1 is SNHLY and CDR2 FYNNEI. The DNA for the CDR3 is TGTGCCAGCAGTGGGGGCAGGGAACAGCCCCAGCATTTT. This codes for CASSGGREQPQHF.

The chain employs TRBV11-2 and TRBJ2-7, with 10 bases that match TRBD1. Germline CDR1 is SGHAT and CDR2 is FQNNGV. The V gene end was trimmed by 4 bases and the J gene end by 2 bases; junction bases not matched to a gene: 2. CDR3 length: 14 residues. The CDR3 reads CASSSGQGPYEQYF. The CDR3 bases are TGTGCCAGCAGCTCGGGACAGGGGCCCTACGAGCAGTACTTC.

J is TRBJ2-7 and V is TRBV7-9; D is possibly TRBD1 or TRBD2 (6 bases each). The germline gives CDR1 SEHNR, CDR2 FQNEAQ (reference sequence). CDR3 length: 16 residues. With 5 bases removed from V and 4 bases from J, the gap between germline ends came to 21 bases. CDR3 DNA: TGTGCCAGCAGCCCGGAGGGGGGCCAGGGTCGATACGAGCAGTACTTC. Its protein product is CASSPEGGQGRYEQYF. Using reference TRBV7-9 and TRBJ2-7 for the parts outside the CDR3, the full variable domain is DTGVSQNPRHKITKRGQNVTFRCDPISEHNRLYWYRQTLGQGPEFLTYFQNEAQLEKSRLLSDRFSAERPKGSFSTLEIQRTEQGDSAMYLCASSPEGGQGRYEQYFGPGTRLTVT.

This chain uses TRBV2 with TRBJ2-7; D ambiguous. In germline, CDR1 is SNHLY, CDR2 FYNNEI. Trimming removed 4 bases from V and 6 bases from J, with 13 bases in between. The CDR3 contains 13 residues. The CDR3 loop reads CASSVWVQREQYF. The CDR3 DNA follows: TGTGCCAGCAGTGTTTGGGTGCAGCGCGAGCAGTACTTC.

V is TRBV7-9 and J is TRBJ2-3; D is undetermined. Germline V gene data show CDR1 as SEHNR and CDR2 as FQNEAQ (reference sequence). This CDR3 spans 11 amino acids. V shed 4 bases and J shed 10 bases, with 9 bases lying between them. This CDR3 is CASSSAVSQYF. In DNA, the CDR3 is TGTGCCAGCAGCTCCGCGGTGTCGCAGTATTTT.

The chain has TRBV27 and TRBJ1-1; D is unclear. The V gene lost 3 bases and the J gene lost 4 bases, with 12 bases spanning the gap. This CDR3 is 14 amino acids long. CDR1 MNHEY and CDR2 SMNVEV come from the germline V gene (reference sequence). The CDR3 region has the DNA TGTGCCAGCAGTTTTCTCGACATCCGCACTGAAGCTTTCTTT. Its protein product is CASSFLDIRTEAFF.

The rearrangement joins TRBV7-9 to TRBJ2-2; tentatively, D is TRBD1 (5 bases). The CDR3 runs 14 residues. V was trimmed by 5 bases and J by 7 bases, leaving 14 bases between them. Germline CDR1 and CDR2: SEHNR and FQNEAQ (reference sequence). CDR3 region: CASSVHQGLGELFF. CDR3 in DNA: TGTGCCAGCAGCGTACATCAGGGCCTCGGGGAGCTGTTTTTT.

The V and J genes are TRBV25-1 and TRBJ2-1; TRBD2 aligns across 8 bases. Germline V gene lookup returns CDR1 MGHDK and CDR2 SYGVNS. This CDR3 region has 17 residues. Germline trimming cut 7 bases from V and 6 bases from J; bases unmatched to any gene: 17. The CDR3 protein is CASTKKHSGEDGNEQFF. CDR3 sequence (DNA): TGTGCCAGCACCAAGAAGCATAGCGGGGAGGACGGCAATGAGCAGTTCTTC.

V gene TRBV7-9 combines with J gene TRBJ1-1, with D perhaps TRBD1 (5 bases). The CDR3 contains 14 residues. The germline V and J ends were trimmed by 2 bases and 3 bases, with 10 bases remaining between them. Germline V gives CDR1 SEHNR, CDR2 FQNEAQ (reference sequence). CDR3 DNA: TGTGCCAGCAGCTTACGGGGGGTAGACACTGAAGCTTTCTTT. Translating it yields CASSLRGVDTEAFF. The entire variable domain, with the rest obtained from reference TRBV7-9 and TRBJ1-1, is as follows: DTGVSQNPRHKITKRGQNVTFRCDPISEHNRLYWYRQTLGQGPEFLTYFQNEAQLEKSRLLSDRFSAERPKGSFSTLEIQRTEQGDSAMYLCASSLRGVDTEAFFGQGTRLTVV.

The rearrangement joins TRBV6-5 to TRBJ1-5; D not certain. V was pared by 5 bases and J by 4 bases, with 15 bases between. Germline lookup yields CDR1 MNHEY and CDR2 SVGAGI. This CDR3 is built from 15 residues. In nucleotides, the CDR3 is TGTGCCAGCAGTCCCCGCCAGATAGGAAATCAGCCCCAGCATTTT. This translates into CASSPRQIGNQPQHF.

This chain uses TRBV20-1 with TRBJ2-3, with no clear D. The CDR3 extends over 11 amino acids. V gave up 5 bases and J gave up 2 bases, with 5 bases separating them. Germline V gene data show CDR1 as DFQATT and CDR2 as SNEGSKA (reference sequence). CDR3 residues: CSALLTDTQYF. CDR3 nucleotides: TGCAGTGCTCTACTCACAGATACGCAGTATTTT.

J is TRBJ1-1 and V is TRBV9; 7 nucleotides match TRBD1. Germline loops: CDR1 SGDLS, CDR2 YYNGEE. There are 15 residues in the CDR3. With V trimmed by 0 bases and J by 0 bases, 2 bases remained unmatched. CDR3 loop: CASSVETGMNTEAFF. For the CDR3, the DNA is TGTGCCAGCAGCGTAGAGACAGGGATGAACACTGAAGCTTTCTTT.

This clone is a singleton in its sample. The gene calls are TRBV5-4 and TRBJ2-2; 9 positions match TRBD1. The CDR3 is 17 amino acids. Germline values: CDR1 SGHNT, CDR2 YYREEE (reference sequence). V shed 0 bases, J shed 2 bases, and the junction held 5 bases outside the gene matches. The CDR3 sequence: CASSLGWGQGNTGELFF. CDR3 nucleotide sequence: TGTGCCAGCAGCTTGGGGTGGGGACAGGGTAACACCGGGGAGCTGTTTTTT.

The chain has TRBV5-1 and TRBJ2-1, with 7 bases lining up with TRBD1. The CDR3 totals 15 residues. Germline V CDR1 and CDR2: SGHRS, YFSETQ. Unmatched junction bases numbered 5, after V lost 2 bases and J lost 3 bases. The CDR3 coding sequence is TGCGCCAGCAGCTTTACAAGGACAGGCTACAATGAGCAGTTCTTC. It specifies CASSFTRTGYNEQFF.

V is TRBV7-2 and J is TRBJ1-1; a possible D gene is TRBD1 (6 bases). The CDR3 sequence is 14 residues long. V lost 5 bases and J 5 bases, leaving 15 bases between the germline ends. Germline V gene sequence: CDR1 SGHTA, CDR2 FQGNSA. CDR3 in DNA: TGTGCCAGCAGCGTAATTACAGGGACGACTGAAGCTTTCTTT. Translated: CASSVITGTTEAFF.

In its sample, this clone was seen a few times. This rearrangement joins TRBV6-1 to TRBJ2-5; TRBD1 aligns across 8 bases. CDR1 is MNHNS and CDR2 is SASEGT in the germline V gene. The CDR3 runs 14 residues. Germline trimming cut 5 bases from V and 5 bases from J; bases unmatched to any gene: 7. The CDR3: CASSPDRAFETQYF. The CDR3 DNA reads TGTGCCAGCAGTCCGGACAGGGCGTTCGAGACCCAGTACTTC.

The chain uses TRBV2 and TRBJ1-3, with D maybe TRBD1 (5 bases). CDR1 is SNHLY, CDR2 FYNNEI, per germline. Trimming left V 4 bases short and J 10 bases short, with 8 bases between. This CDR3 has 11 residues. This CDR3 is CASSGGETIYF. The CDR3 nucleotides read TGTGCCAGCAGTGGGGGGGAGACCATATATTTT.

This clone is a singleton in its sample. The genes are TRBV29-1 and TRBJ2-3; a weak D match, TRBD2 (5 bases). Germline V lookup: CDR1 SQVTM, CDR2 ANQGSEA. Trimming left V 3 bases short and J 4 bases short, with 8 bases between. The CDR3 extends over 12 amino acids. In nucleotides, the CDR3 is TGCAGCGTTGAGAGGGCCCCAGATACGCAGTATTTT. As protein: CSVERAPDTQYF.